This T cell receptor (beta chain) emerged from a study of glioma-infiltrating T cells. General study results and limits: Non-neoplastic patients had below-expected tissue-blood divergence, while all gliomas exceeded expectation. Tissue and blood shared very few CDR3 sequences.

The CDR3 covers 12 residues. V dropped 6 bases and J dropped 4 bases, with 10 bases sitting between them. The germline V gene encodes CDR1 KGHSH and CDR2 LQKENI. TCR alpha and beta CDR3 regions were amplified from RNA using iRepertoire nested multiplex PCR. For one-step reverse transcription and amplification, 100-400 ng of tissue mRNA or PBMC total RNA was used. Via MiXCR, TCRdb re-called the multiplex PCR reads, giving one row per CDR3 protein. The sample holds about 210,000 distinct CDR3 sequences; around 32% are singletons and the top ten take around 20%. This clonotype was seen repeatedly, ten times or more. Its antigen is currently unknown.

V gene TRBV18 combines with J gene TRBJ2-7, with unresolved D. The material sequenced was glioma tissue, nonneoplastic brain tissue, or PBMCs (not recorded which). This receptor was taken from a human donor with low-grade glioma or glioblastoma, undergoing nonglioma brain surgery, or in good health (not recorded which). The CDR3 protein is CASSPASYEQYF. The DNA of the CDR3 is TGTGCCAGCTCCCCCGCATCATACGAGCAGTACTTC.